The 14 T cell receptor beta chains presented below share a single source sample, sequenced in a study of shared T cell receptors in the human thymus (TCRdb year 2021). The protocol used for the library was the immunoSEQ multiplex PCR assay. The table was pulled from immuneACCESS by TCRdb, which kept in-frame rearrangements only. Such tables lose some clones; where checked, under half of the loss comes from unresolved V genes, and the rest has no known cause. A total of 640,000 or so clones appear in this sample, 70% to 90% of them only once. Under 0.01% of the sample lies in the top ten. This same sample was also part of a study on human thymus T cells.

The sample was thymocytes. These TCRs come from a boy under two years old with a congenital heart defect. Donor details come from another sample of the same person, matched by shared clones.

V is TRBV30 and J is TRBJ1-5; 8 bases line up with TRBD1. The CDR3 consists of 17 residues. CDR1 is GTSNPN and CDR2 is SVGIG in the germline V gene (reference sequence). J was trimmed by 3 bases and V by 0 bases; bases with no gene match: 10. CDR3 DNA sequence: TGTGCCTGGAGTGTATTCTCGGGTCAGGGGGCCAATCAGCCCCAGCATTTT. Translation gives CAWSVFSGQGANQPQHF.

The CDR3: CASSTGNEGNEQFF. As DNA, the CDR3 is TGTGCCAGCAGCACAGGGAACGAGGGCAATGAGCAGTTCTTC. The rearrangement uses TRBV27 and TRBJ2-1; tentative D call: TRBD1 (6 bases). With 6 bases removed from V and 6 bases from J, the gap between germline ends came to 15 bases. Germline values: CDR1 MNHEY, CDR2 SMNVEV (reference sequence). This CDR3 has 14 amino acids.

The rearrangement joins TRBV4-3 to TRBJ1-1; 7 nucleotides line up with TRBD1. V was clipped by 0 bases and J by 1 base; unmatched bases: 5. The length of the CDR3 is 16 residues. Germline values: CDR1 LGHNA, CDR2 YSLEER. Written as DNA, the CDR3 is TGCGCCAGCAGCCAAGACGGGGACAGACCGAACACTGAAGCTTTCTTT. Protein: CASSQDGDRPNTEAFF.

The chain has TRBV5-6 and TRBJ1-6; TRBD1 might be the D (6 bases). Germline loops: CDR1 SGHDT, CDR2 YYEEEE. V was pared by 4 bases and J by 9 bases, with 11 bases between. This CDR3 contains 13 residues. The CDR3 is CASSRYRVSPLHF. The CDR3 coding sequence is TGTGCCAGCAGCCGATACAGGGTTTCACCCCTCCACTTT.

CDR3 in DNA: TGTGCCAGCTCACCGGAGCCACGTAAGGGAGACGAGCAGTACTTC. It translates to CASSPEPRKGDEQYF. The chain links TRBV18 to TRBJ2-7; D may be TRBD2 (5 bases). V was cut by 3 bases and J by 5 bases, with 17 bases left in between. Germline loops: CDR1 KGHSH, CDR2 LQKENI. This CDR3 comprises 15 residues.

This clone was recorded only once. V usage is TRBV6-1 and J usage is TRBJ2-6, with a weak D call TRBD2 (5 bases). This CDR3 comprises 16 residues. V lost 4 bases and J lost 4, with 14 bases in between. Germline CDR1 MNHNS, CDR2 SASEGT. The CDR3: CASSGGLSFGANVLTF. The CDR3 bases are TGTGCCAGCAGTGGCGGGCTGAGCTTCGGGGCCAACGTCCTGACTTTC.

The chain joins TRBV14 to TRBJ2-1; 10 nucleotides agree with TRBD1. The CDR3 extends over 18 amino acids. CDR1 and CDR2 (germline): SGHDN, FVKESK. The trim removed 3 bases at V and 0 bases at J, leaving 8 bases unmatched. CDR3 nucleotides: TGTGCCAGCAGCCACCAGACAGGGGGCGGTTTCTCCTACAATGAGCAGTTCTTC. As protein: CASSHQTGGGFSYNEQFF.

The chain is built from TRBV27 and TRBJ2-3; TRBD2 matches at 8 bases. Germline V gene lookup returns CDR1 MNHEY and CDR2 SMNVEV (reference sequence). The CDR3 consists of 16 residues. Trimming cost V 6 bases and J 2 bases; bases outside gene matches: 10. The CDR3 region has the DNA TGTGCCAGCAGGAGACCGGGAGGGCAGCCCACAGATACGCAGTATTTT. This gives the protein CASRRPGGQPTDTQYF.

The chain joins TRBV27 to TRBJ2-1, with D possibly TRBD2 on 6 matching bases. Germline V gene sequence: CDR1 MNHEY, CDR2 SMNVEV (reference sequence). V lost 5 bases and J lost 3, with 23 bases in between. There are 18 residues in the CDR3. The CDR3 is CASSLPPSSVGNYNEQFF. The CDR3 DNA is TGTGCCAGCAGTCTACCCCCGTCTAGCGTTGGGAACTACAATGAGCAGTTCTTC.

This clone showed up just a few times. V usage is TRBV28 and J usage is TRBJ2-2, with a weak D call TRBD1 (6 bases). Trimming pared 3 bases from V and 4 bases from J, leaving 15 bases between. The CDR3 spans 16 residues. The germline CDR1 and CDR2 sequences are MDHEN and SYDVKM. The CDR3 DNA reads TGTGCCAGCAGTTTCCCCCTGGGGACACGCACCGGGGAGCTGTTTTTT. Translated, it gives CASSFPLGTRTGELFF.

DNA of the CDR3: TGCGCCAGCAGTGCGAGGGACATGCATGAAGCTTTCTTT. Protein: CASSARDMHEAFF. V gene TRBV10-1 combines with J gene TRBJ1-1, with TRBD1 as a possible D gene (6 bases). CDR1 and CDR2 from the germline V gene are WNHNN and SYGVQD (reference sequence). With 4 bases removed from V and 7 bases from J, the gap between germline ends came to 13 bases. This CDR3 is built from 13 residues.

This sequence joins TRBV5-8 and TRBJ2-2; 13 positions agree with TRBD2. This CDR3 region has 15 residues. The germline V gene has CDR1 SGHTS and CDR2 YDEGEE. The CDR3 DNA reads as TGTGCGACGTCATCCGGGACTAGCGGGGCCGGGGAGCTGTTTTTT. Translating it yields CATSSGTSGAGELFF. Complete variable domain (other parts from reference TRBV5-8 and TRBJ2-2): EAGVTQSPTHLIKTRGQQATLRCSPISGHTSVYWYQQALGLGLQFLLWYDEGEERNRGNFPPRFSGRQFPNYSSELNVNALELEDSALYLCATSSGTSGAGELFFGEGSRLTVL.

This clone was recorded once. The chain combines TRBV14 with TRBJ2-2, with 12 bases that match TRBD1. V trimming: 3 bases; J trimming: 6 bases; junction bases outside the gene matches: 2. Germline assignment: CDR1 SGHDN and CDR2 FVKESK. CDR3 size: 15 residues. CDR3 nucleotide sequence: TGTGCCAGCAGCCAGGGGACAGGGGGCTCCGGGGAGCTGTTTTTT. This encodes CASSQGTGGSGELFF.

The chain links TRBV5-5 to TRBJ1-2; 7 bases map to TRBD1. The CDR3 runs to 15 residues. Per germline, CDR1 SGHKS and CDR2 YYEKEE (reference sequence). With 4 bases clipped from V and 6 bases from J, the junction kept 12 bases outside the gene matches. The CDR3 is CASSQGRGDEDGYTF. CDR3 bases: TGTGCCAGCAGCCAGGGCAGGGGGGATGAAGATGGCTACACCTTC.